Below are 6 T cell receptor beta chains sequenced from a single sample in a study of control samples from healthy donors and cancer patients. Clones were sequenced by immunoSEQ multiplex PCR, and TCRdb holds only the in-frame ones, with some missing. The table records around 20,000 clones, about four fifths of them present only once. Sequences were obtained from PBMCs. The receptors were gathered from a man aged 80 or over with head and neck cancer.

A single count supports this clone. CDR3 in amino acids: CASSMEGAGYNEQFF. The CDR3 DNA is TGTGCCAGTAGTATGGAGGGGGCGGGATACAATGAGCAGTTCTTC. The chain couples TRBV19 to TRBJ2-1, with a possible D match to TRBD1 (7 bases). Trimming took 3 bases from V and 4 from J, leaving 13 bases between them. The CDR3 sequence is 15 residues long. The V gene's germline CDR1 is LNHDA and CDR2 SQIVND (reference sequence).

This clone was detected only a few times. The genes are TRBV14 and TRBJ2-1, with 8 bases matching TRBD1. Per germline, CDR1 SGHDN and CDR2 FVKESK. This CDR3 has 15 amino acids. V shed 5 bases, J shed 3 bases, and the junction held 6 bases outside the gene matches. The CDR3 coding sequence is TGTGCCAGCAGCTTACGGGACAGGAGCTACAATGAGCAGTTCTTC. This gives the protein CASSLRDRSYNEQFF.

The chain links TRBV7-2 to TRBJ1-1; TRBD1 is a possible D gene (6 bases). Trimming stripped 1 base from V and 7 bases from J, with 10 bases between. This CDR3 spans 13 amino acids. CDR1 and CDR2 from the germline V gene are SGHTA and FQGNSA. The CDR3 region is CASSLVGAGEAFF. DNA of the CDR3: TGTGCCAGCAGCTTAGTGGGGGCTGGTGAAGCTTTCTTT.

CDR3 DNA: TGTGCCAGCAGCCAAGATCCGACAGGGAATGAAAAACTGTTTTTT. The encoded protein is CASSQDPTGNEKLFF. The chain joins TRBV4-2 to TRBJ1-4, with 7 bases fitting TRBD1. Germline CDR1 reads LGHNA; CDR2 reads YNFKEQ. Trimming cost V 0 bases and J 5 bases; bases outside gene matches: 3. This CDR3 has 15 residues.

This clone has a single count. The chain has TRBV24-1 and TRBJ1-1; D gene uncertain. Trimming left V 5 bases short and J 4 bases short, with 7 bases between. This CDR3 region has 12 residues. Germline CDR1 reads KGHDR; CDR2 reads SFDVKD. In DNA, the CDR3 is TGTGCCACCAGTGGGCCGGGCACTGAAGCTTTCTTT. It codes for CATSGPGTEAFF.

V is TRBV2 and J is TRBJ1-5; D remains ambiguous. This CDR3 is 14 amino acids long. The germline V gene has CDR1 SNHLY and CDR2 FYNNEI. The ends were cut back, 6 bases at V and 0 bases at J, with 9 bases in the middle. DNA of the CDR3: TGTGCCAGCAGCCTCACAAATAGCAATCAGCCCCAGCATTTT. Translated, it gives CASSLTNSNQPQHF.